This TCR beta chain was found in a study of blood T cell repertoires in COVID-19. Overall study context: Nucleic acid was either cDNA or gDNA, and it came from T cells, B-cell-depleted T cells, or PBMCs.

Under the authors' procedure: Amplification of reference gene primers was used by the study to estimate nucleated cell counts. Some clones are missing from TCRdb's copy, which holds only in-frame ones; the method was immunoSEQ multiplex PCR. V and J calls and clone size are as listed in that table; D and trimming were resolved from the DNA. The sample carries 190,000 or so clones, about nine tenths recorded once. Participants were aged 18 to 89 years, lived in some 23 US areas, and enrolled virtually. Participants were placed into cohorts based on the clinical history they reported. Germline-derived CDR1 and CDR2 are SGHTA and FQGTGA. CDR3 length: 18 amino acids. With 5 bases clipped from V and 5 bases from J, the junction kept 11 bases outside the gene matches.

This clonotype originated in a man between 18 and 35 years old with acute COVID-19. The sequencing input was PBMCs or T cells enriched from blood (not recorded which). The chain is built from TRBV7-3 and TRBJ2-5, with 16 nucleotides matching TRBD2. The CDR3 DNA sequence: TGTGCCAGCAGCGCCGGGACTAGCGGGAGGGCCAGGGGGGAGACCCAGTACTTC. Encoded protein: CASSAGTSGRARGETQYF.